This section outlines one T cell receptor (beta chain) sequence together with its context. Its antigen is currently not known. No per-base quality is available; no much larger clone lies one base away. This sample's time point label indicates: sample from adult after SARS-CoV-2 infection, after symptom onset. Two convalescent COVID-19 patients, sampled after symptom onset from adults with prior SARS-CoV-2 infection, were also TCR-sequenced for comparison. The data were obtained in a study of T cell responses to AZD1222 COVID-19 vaccine (dated by TCRdb to the early 2020s). As for the study more broadly: A total of about 250 trial participants underwent TCR sequencing, of whom nearly 210 had received two doses of AZD1222 and about 25 had received two doses of the MenACWY control vaccine. Trial participants were enrolled into age subgroups of 18-55, 56-69 and 70-plus years, which contained about 150, 27 and 61 TCR-sequenced participants, respectively.

V is shortened by 5 bases, J by 2 bases, and the region joining them spans 13 bases. The germline V gene (reference sequence) supplies CDR1 LNHDA and CDR2 SQIVND. The CDR3 numbers 14 residues from cysteine through phenylalanine. Solely the CDR3 DNA is kept, with 42 bases framed from the first base. General findings and caveats noted by the study authors: Participants were mostly white British and included more females than males, and it was suggested by the authors that clonal diversity may have been underestimated. Conclusions about previously exposed vaccinees are limited because only six or seven AZD1222 recipients were SARS-CoV-2 seropositive at baseline. No day 14 peak-response samples were available, so repertoires were characterized only after the peak T cell response. Reportedly, almost half of the unique spike-specific TCRs recognized epitopes lying outside the regions that are mutated in the B.1.351 and B.1.1.7 variants. After two AZD1222 doses, spike-specific TCR breadth and depth were significantly higher than at day 0 and than in MenACWY recipients. The whole spike protein was spanned by vaccine-associated CD4 TCRs, and dominant responses were seen in regions 160-218 and 743-854. In the small 56-69-year group, the increase in depth fell short of significance, most likely because of low power.

The CDR3 regions of human TCRbeta chains were analyzed by immunosequencing. Per the authors' processing: TCRs in the repertoires were compared against a reference library of SARS-CoV-2-specific TCRs that had been generated with the MIRA antigen-specificity platform. Breadth was defined as the fraction of unique TCRs that were SARS-CoV-2-associated, and depth was defined as the fraction of total T cells that were SARS-CoV-2-associated. Using the MIRA data, every spike-specific TCR was mapped to the spike region that the TCR reacted to and assigned to either a CD4 or a CD8 class. Log10-transformed breadth and depth values were compared by one-way ANOVA with Sidak's multiple comparisons tests. Here the immuneACCESS table is served through TCRdb, limited to in-frame sequences with V and J called. Missing clones are a known gap in these copies; in checked studies unresolved V genes cover under half, and the rest lacks a known reason. V, J and clone size are those of that table, while D and trimming were read from the DNA. For this sample the table gives about 140,000 clones, of which approximately 93% were detected only once. Of the sample, 10% to 15% falls within the top ten clones.

This sequence originates from an adult who had recovered from COVID-19. In this chain, TRBV19 is recombined with TRBJ2-7, with no reliable assignment of the D segment. This specimen consisted of peripheral blood, obtained after recovery from COVID-19. Read as DNA, the sequence is TGTGCCAGTAGTTCCACCAATAAGCCCTACGAGCAGTACTTC. It translates as CASSSTNKPYEQYF.